The present T cell receptor (beta chain) was sequenced within a study of shared T cell receptors in the human thymus. The germline V gene encodes CDR1 MDHEN and CDR2 SYDVKM. The CDR3 extends over 17 amino acids. J gave up 7 bases and V 4 bases, and 17 bases lay outside the gene matches. Profiled with immunoSEQ multiplex PCR; TCRdb holds only in-frame clones, not every one. Altogether 550,000 to 800,000 clones are present, 70% to 90% being singletons, with the ten largest covering around 0.01%. The same specimen was also included in a second study, on human thymus T cells. From that report: Donors consisted of healthy Finnish infants (having corrective surgery for congenital heart defects). Resections removed during corrective heart surgery provided the thymus tissue used. What appeared biased in thymic and blood repertoires was the usage of V and J genes. Thymic repertoires overlap heavily among unrelated individuals, related research has reported.

The sequencing sample was made of thymocytes. V usage is TRBV28 and J usage is TRBJ1-2, with 8 positions matching TRBD1. The source of this sequence is a girl under three years old with a congenital heart defect. The CDR3 region has the DNA TGTGCCAGCAGTTCTCCCGTTAAGCAGGGGGCGCCCCGTGGCTACACCTTC. The encoded protein is CASSSPVKQGAPRGYTF.